This is a list of T cell receptor beta chains from one sample in a study of blood T cell repertoires in COVID-19. Measured with immunoSEQ multiplex PCR; TCRdb has only the in-frame clones, and not every one. In the table there are about 150,000 clones, approximately 85% of which are singletons. Sequenced: peripheral blood. These receptors all come from a woman aged 60-75 years with COVID-19, enrolled during active disease. Both conserved end residues are part of each CDR3.

TRBJ2-7 TRBV14 CASSQLAGSWEQYF
TRBJ2-7 TRBV3-1/TRBV3-2 CASSPHVGSSSYEQYF
TRBJ1-3 TRBV5-6 CASSLPGTLGNTIYF
TRBJ2-2 TRBV14 CASSRRQVDTGELFF
TRBJ2-5 TRBV7-3 CASSLNALETQYF
TRBJ1-5 TRBV5-1 CASSLLPSNQPQHF
TRBJ1-3 TRBV11-2 CASSSLRTGRGNTIYF
TRBJ2-7 TRBV18 CASSQRPGQGSSHEQYF
TRBJ2-4 TRBV4-1 CASSLNPGELAKNIQYF
TRBJ1-2 TRBV5-6 CASSSWTGSSNYGYTF
TRBJ2-7 TRBV10-1 CASSETGTGGEYEQYF
TRBJ1-2 TRBV2 CASSERGGYGYTF
TRBJ1-1 TRBV30 CAWSVLPGTEAFF
TRBJ1-2 TRBV14 CASSQVGRLPLHGYTF
TRBJ1-6 TRBV10-2 CASNPLIAGSSPLHF
TRBJ2-5 TRBV2 CASSETGQGGVETQYF
TRBJ1-2 TRBV14 CASSQDSGVGYGYTF
TRBJ1-5 TRBV6-5 CASRGGQGNQPQHF
TRBJ2-5 TRBV24-1 CATSEVTGGWETQYF
TRBJ2-2 TRBV29-1 CSVERQGNTGELFF
TRBJ2-5 TRBV5-1 CASSWTSGGGETQYF
TRBJ2-1 TRBV27 CASSLYGGGRDNEQFF
TRBJ1-6 TRBV3-1/TRBV3-2 CASSQETGGPLHF
TRBJ1-1 TRBV10-2 CASSDGGVGYAEAFF
TRBJ1-1 TRBV5-1 CASSLGKYSGGMNTEAFF
TRBJ1-4 TRBV7-3 CASSLKPNEKLFF
TRBJ1-2 TRBV6-5 CASRSGISGGYTF
TRBJ1-3 TRBV11-2 CASSSLRTDLSGNTIYF
TRBJ2-2 TRBV19 CASSISASTGELFF
TRBJ1-5 TRBV6-2/TRBV6-3 CASSPWRTLNQPQHF
TRBJ1-2 TRBV6-5 CASSLTANYGYTF